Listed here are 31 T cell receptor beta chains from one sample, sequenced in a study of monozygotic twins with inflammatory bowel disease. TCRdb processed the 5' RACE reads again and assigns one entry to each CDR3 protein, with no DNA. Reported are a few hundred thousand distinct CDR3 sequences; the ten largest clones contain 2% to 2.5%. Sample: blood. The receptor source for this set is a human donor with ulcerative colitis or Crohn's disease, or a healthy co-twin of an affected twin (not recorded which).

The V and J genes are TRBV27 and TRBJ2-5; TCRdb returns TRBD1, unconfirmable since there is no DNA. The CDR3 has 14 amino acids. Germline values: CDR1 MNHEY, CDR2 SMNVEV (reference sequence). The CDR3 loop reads CASSLSGAGETQYF.

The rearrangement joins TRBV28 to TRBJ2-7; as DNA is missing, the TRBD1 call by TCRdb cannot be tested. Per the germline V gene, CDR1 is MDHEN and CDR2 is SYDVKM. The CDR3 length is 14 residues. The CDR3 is CASSLRDRGYEQYF.

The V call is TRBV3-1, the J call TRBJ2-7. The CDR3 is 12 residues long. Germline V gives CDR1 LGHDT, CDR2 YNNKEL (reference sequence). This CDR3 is CASSQYSYEQYF.

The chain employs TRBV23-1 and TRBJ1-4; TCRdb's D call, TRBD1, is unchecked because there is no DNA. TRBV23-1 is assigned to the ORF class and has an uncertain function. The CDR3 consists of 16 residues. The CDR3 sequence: CASSQPYRAANEKLFF.

CDR3 amino acids: CASGLVPTGKDTGELFF. The chain uses TRBV12-5 and TRBJ2-2; the D call from TCRdb, TRBD1, cannot be confirmed without DNA. CDR3 size: 17 residues. The V gene's germline CDR1 is LGHNT and CDR2 FRNRAP.

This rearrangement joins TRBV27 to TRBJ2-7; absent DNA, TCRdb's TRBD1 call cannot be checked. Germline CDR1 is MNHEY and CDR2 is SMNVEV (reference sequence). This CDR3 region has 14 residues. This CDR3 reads CASSSHRTGFEQYF.

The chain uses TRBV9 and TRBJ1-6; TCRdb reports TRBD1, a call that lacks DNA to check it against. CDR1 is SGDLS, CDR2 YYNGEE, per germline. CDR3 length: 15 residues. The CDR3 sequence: CASTHGAEYNSPLHF.

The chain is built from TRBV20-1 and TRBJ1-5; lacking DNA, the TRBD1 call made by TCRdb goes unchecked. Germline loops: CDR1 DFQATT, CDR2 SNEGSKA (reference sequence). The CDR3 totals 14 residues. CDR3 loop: CSAQGGPLNQPQHF.

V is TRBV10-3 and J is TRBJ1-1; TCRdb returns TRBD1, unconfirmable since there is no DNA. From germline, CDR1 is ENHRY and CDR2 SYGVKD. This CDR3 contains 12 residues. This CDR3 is CAISWDRGQAFF.

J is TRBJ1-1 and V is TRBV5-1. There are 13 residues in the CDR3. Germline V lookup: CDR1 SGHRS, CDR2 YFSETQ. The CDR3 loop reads CASGGTGNTEAFF.

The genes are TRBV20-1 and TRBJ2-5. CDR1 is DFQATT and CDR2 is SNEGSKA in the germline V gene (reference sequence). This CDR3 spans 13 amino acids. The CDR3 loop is CSARVNYQETQYF.

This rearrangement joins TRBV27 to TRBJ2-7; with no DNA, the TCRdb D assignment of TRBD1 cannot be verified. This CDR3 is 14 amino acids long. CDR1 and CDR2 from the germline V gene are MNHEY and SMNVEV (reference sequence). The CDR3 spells CASSLGSGSYEQYF.

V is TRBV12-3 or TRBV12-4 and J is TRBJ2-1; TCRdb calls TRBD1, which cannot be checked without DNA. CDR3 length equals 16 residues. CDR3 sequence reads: CASTEQPGQGNGEQFF.

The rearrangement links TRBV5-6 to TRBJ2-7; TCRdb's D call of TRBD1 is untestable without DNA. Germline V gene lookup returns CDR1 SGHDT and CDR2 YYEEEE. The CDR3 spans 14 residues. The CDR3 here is CVSSRRDSTYEQYF.

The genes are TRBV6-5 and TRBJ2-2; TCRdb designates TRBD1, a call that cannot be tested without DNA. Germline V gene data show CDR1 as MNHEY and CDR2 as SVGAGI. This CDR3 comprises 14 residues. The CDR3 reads CASSYQGLGGELFF.

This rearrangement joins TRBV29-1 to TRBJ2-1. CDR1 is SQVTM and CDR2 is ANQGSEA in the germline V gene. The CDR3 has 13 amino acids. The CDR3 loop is CSVVVGPNNEQFF.

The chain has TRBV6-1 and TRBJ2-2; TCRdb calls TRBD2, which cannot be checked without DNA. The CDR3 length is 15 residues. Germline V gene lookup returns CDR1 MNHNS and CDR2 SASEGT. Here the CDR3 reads CASSEGLAGAGELFF.

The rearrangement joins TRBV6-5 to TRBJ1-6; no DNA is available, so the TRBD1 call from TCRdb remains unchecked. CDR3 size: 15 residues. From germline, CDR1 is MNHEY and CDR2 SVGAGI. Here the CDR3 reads CASSTPGQGNSPLHF.

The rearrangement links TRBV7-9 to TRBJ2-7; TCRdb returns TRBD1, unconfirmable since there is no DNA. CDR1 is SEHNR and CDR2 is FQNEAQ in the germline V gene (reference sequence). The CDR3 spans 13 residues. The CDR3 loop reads CASSKGQSYEQYF.

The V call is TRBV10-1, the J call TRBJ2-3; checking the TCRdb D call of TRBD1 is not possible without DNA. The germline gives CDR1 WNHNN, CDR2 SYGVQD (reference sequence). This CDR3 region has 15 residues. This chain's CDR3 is CASSESAGGRDTQYF.

CDR3 sequence: CASSLYRGSYEQYF. V usage is TRBV28 and J usage is TRBJ2-7. CDR3 size: 14 residues. The V gene's germline CDR1 is MDHEN and CDR2 SYDVKM. The full variable domain, in which reference TRBV28 and TRBJ2-7 provide the parts outside the CDR3, is DVKVTQSSRYLVKRTGEKVFLECVQDMDHENMFWYRQDPGLGLRLIYFSYDVKMKEKGDIPEGYSVSREKKERFSLILESASTNQTSMYLCASSLYRGSYEQYFGPGTRLTVT.

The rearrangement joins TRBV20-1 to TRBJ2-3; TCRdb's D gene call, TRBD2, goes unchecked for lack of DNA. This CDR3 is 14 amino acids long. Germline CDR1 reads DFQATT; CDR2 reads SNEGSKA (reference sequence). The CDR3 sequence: CSARGAREGSTQYF.

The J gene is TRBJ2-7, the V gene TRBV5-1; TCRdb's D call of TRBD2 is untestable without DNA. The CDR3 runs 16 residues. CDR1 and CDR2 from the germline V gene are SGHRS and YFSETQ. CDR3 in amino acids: CASSLALGRANYEQYF.

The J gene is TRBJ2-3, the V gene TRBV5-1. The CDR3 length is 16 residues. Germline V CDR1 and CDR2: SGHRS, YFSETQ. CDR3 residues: CASSLRRRSSTDTQYF.

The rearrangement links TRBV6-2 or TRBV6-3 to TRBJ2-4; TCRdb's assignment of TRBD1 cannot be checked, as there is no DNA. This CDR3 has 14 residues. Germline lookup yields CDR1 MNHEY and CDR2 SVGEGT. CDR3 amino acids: CASSALGVGNIQYF.

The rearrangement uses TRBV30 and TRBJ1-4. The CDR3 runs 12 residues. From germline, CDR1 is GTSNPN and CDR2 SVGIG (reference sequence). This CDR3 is CAWSGGVGKLFF.

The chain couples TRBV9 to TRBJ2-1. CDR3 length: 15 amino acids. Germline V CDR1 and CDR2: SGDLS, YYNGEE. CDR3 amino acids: CASSVGPASWDEQFF.

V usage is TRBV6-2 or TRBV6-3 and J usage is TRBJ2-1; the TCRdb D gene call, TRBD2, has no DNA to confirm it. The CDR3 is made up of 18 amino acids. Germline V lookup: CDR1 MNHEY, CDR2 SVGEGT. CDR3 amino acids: CASSYSRGRAGRYNEQFF.

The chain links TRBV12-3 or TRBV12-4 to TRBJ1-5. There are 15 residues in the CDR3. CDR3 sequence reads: CASSLTEGSNQPQHF.

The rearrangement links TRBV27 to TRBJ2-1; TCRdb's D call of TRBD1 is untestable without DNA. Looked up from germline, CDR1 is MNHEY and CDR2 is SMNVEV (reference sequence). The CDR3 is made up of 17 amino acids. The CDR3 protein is CASSPYPTGRRYNEQFF.

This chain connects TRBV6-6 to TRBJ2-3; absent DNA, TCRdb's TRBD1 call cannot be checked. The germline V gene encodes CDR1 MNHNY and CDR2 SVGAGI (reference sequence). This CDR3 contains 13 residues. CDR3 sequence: CASSPLYTDTQYF.